This T cell receptor beta chain was documented in a study of T cell responses to AZD1222 COVID-19 vaccine. Study-level results: In all cases, repertoires were sampled only after the peak T cell response. Unmutated variant regions are reportedly targeted by nearly half of spike-specific TCRs. Donors, mostly white British, included more females; clonal diversity was possibly underestimated.

Germline CDR1 is MGHRA and CDR2 is YSYEKL. Trimming shortened V by 0 bases and J by 0 bases, and 5 bases separated the two germline ends. This CDR3 spans 15 amino acids. Profiling relied on immunoSEQ multiplex PCR, and the TCRdb table lists in-frame clones only, not all of them. The sample has 120,000 or so clones, less than 95% seen once; the top ten hold 4% to 5.5%. This clone was detected only a few times. What it recognizes is unknown. The chain employs TRBV4-1 and TRBJ2-2; D is unresolved. The receptor was isolated from an adult in good health. The sequences come from peripheral blood, collected on day 0 of MenACWY control vaccination. CDR3 sequence (DNA): TGCGCCAGCAGCCAAGAGCGGACGAACACCGGGGAGCTGTTTTTT. Its translation: CASSQERTNTGELFF.